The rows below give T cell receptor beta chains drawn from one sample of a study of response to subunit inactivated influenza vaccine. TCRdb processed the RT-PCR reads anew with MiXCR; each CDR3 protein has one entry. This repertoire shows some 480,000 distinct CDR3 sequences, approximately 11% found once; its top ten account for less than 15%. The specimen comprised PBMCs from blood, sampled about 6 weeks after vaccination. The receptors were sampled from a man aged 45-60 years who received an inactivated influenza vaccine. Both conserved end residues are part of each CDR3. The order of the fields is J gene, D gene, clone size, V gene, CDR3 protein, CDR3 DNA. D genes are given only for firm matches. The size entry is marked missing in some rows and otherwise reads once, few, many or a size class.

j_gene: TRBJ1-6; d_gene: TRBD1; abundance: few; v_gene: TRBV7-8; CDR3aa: CASSFIDRGLSPLHF; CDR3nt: TGTGCCAGCAGCTTTATCGACAGGGGGCTTTCACCCCTCCACTTT
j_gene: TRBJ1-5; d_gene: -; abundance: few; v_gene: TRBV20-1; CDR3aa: CSGTGHINQPQHF; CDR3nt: TGCAGTGGGACCGGACACATCAATCAGCCCCAGCATTTT
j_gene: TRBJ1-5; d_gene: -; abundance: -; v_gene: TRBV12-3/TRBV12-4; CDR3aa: CASSWTALNQPQHF; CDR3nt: TGTGCCAGCAGTTGGACGGCCCTCAATCAGCCCCAGCATTTT
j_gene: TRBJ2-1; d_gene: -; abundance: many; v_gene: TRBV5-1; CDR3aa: CASSLIAARANYEQFF; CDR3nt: TGCGCCAGCAGCTTGATCGCAGCCCGGGCAAATTACGAGCAGTTCTTC
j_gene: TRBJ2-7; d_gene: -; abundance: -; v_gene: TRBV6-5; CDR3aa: CASSLPQRREQYF; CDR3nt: TGTGCCAGCAGTTTGCCCCAAAGGAGGGAGCAGTACTTC
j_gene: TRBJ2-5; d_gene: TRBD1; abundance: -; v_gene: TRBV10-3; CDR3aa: CAISDPGQIQETQYF; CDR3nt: TGTGCCATCAGTGACCCGGGACAGATACAAGAGACCCAGTACTTC
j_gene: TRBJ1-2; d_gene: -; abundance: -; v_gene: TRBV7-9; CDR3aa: CASSSNRDSNYGYTF; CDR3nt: TGTGCCAGCAGCTCCAACAGGGACTCTAACTATGGCTACACCTTC
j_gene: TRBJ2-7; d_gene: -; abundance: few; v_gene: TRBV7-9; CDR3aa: CASSLVDRTVYEQYF; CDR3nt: TGTGCCAGCAGCTTAGTAGACCGGACAGTCTACGAGCAGTACTTC
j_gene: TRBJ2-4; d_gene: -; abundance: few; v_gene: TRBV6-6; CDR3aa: CASSGTWGAIQYF; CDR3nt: TGTGCCAGCAGTGGCACCTGGGGGGCTATTCAGTACTTC
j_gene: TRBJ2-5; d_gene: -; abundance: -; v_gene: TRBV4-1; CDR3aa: CASSQSLTIGEETQHF; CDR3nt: TGCGCCAGCAGCCAATCCCTCACTATAGGGGAAGAGACCCAGCACTTC
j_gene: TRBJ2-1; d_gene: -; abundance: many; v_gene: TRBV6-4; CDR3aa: CASSDSERDEQFF; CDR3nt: TGTGCCAGCAGTGACTCTGAGCGCGATGAGCAGTTCTTC
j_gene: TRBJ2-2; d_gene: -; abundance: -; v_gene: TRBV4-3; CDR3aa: CASSQDWPRTGELFF; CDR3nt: TGCGCCAGCAGCCAAGATTGGCCCCGCACCGGGGAGCTGTTTTTT
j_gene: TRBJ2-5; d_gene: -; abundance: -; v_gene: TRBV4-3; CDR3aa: CASSQGSSDGWETQYF; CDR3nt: TGCGCCAGCAGCCAAGGCTCTAGCGATGGATGGGAGACCCAGTACTTC
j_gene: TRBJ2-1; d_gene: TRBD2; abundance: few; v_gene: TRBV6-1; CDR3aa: CASGSSGGLYNEQFF; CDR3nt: TGTGCCAGCGGGTCCAGCGGGGGGTTATACAATGAGCAGTTCTTC
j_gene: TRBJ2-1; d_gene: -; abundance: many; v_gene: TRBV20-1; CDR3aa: CSARDLQHLTLEQFF; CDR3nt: TGCAGTGCTAGAGATCTTCAACACCTGACTTTGGAGCAGTTCTTC
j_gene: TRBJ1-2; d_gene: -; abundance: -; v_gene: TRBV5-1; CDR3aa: CASSLSSGPNYGYTF; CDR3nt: TGCGCCAGCAGCTTAAGCTCCGGGCCTAACTATGGCTACACCTTC
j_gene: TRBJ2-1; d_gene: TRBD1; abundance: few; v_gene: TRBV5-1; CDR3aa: CASSYGTGGTISSYNEQFF; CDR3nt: TGCGCCAGCAGCTACGGGACAGGGGGGACCATTAGCTCCTACAATGAGCAGTTCTTC
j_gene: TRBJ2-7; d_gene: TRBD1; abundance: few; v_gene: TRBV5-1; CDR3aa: CASSWTGPYEQYF; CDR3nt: TGCGCCAGCAGCTGGACAGGCCCCTACGAGCAGTACTTC
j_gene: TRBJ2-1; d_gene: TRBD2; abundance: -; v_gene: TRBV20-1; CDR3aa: CSAKPTSGGADEQFF; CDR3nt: TGCAGTGCTAAACCGACTAGCGGGGGGGCGGATGAGCAGTTCTTC
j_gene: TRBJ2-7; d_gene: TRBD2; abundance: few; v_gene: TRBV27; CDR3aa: CASSLISGRYEQYF; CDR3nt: TGTGCCAGCAGTTTAATCAGCGGGAGGTACGAGCAGTACTTC
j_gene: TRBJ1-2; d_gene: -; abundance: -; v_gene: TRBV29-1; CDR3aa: CSVEGGGIYGYTF; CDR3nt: TGCAGCGTTGAAGGGGGTGGGATTTATGGCTACACCTTC
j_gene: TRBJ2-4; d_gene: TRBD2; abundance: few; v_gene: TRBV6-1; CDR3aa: CASRGGELAKNIQYF; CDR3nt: TGTGCCAGCAGGGGGGGGGAGCTAGCCAAAAACATTCAGTACTTC
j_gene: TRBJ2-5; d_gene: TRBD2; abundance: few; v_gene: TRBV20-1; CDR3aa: CSARRLAGVQETQYF; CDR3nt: TGCAGTGCCCGGCGACTAGCGGGGGTGCAAGAGACCCAGTACTTC
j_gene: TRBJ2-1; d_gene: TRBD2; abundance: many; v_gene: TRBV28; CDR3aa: CASSQGSGLAVHEQFF; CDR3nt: TGTGCCAGCAGCCAAGGCTCTGGACTAGCTGTCCATGAGCAGTTCTTC
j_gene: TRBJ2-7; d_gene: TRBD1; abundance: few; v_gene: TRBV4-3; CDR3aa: CASSQEFDREEQYF; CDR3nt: TGCGCCAGCAGCCAAGAGTTCGACAGGGAAGAGCAGTACTTC
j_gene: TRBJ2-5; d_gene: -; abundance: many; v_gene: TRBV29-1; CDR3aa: CSSYEGETQYF; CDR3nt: TGCAGCTCATACGAGGGAGAGACCCAGTACTTC
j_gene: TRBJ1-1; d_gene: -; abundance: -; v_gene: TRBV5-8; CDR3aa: CASSLQGTGDTEAFF; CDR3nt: TGTGCCAGCAGCTTGCAGGGTACGGGGGACACTGAAGCTTTCTTT
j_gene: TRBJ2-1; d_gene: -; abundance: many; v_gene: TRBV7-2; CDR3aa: CASSFWGENEQFF; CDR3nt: TGTGCCAGCAGCTTTTGGGGTGAGAATGAGCAGTTCTTC
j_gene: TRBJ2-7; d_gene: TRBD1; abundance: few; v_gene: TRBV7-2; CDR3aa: CASRGTGGSSYEQYF; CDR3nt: TGTGCCAGCAGGGGGACAGGGGGTTCCTCCTACGAGCAGTACTTC
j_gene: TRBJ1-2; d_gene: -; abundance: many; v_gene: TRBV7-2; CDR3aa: CASSTALYGYTF; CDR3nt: TGTGCCAGCAGTACTGCCTTGTATGGCTACACCTTC
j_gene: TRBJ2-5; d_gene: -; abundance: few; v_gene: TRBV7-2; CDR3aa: CASSPTPRGVFKETQYF; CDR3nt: TGTGCCAGCAGCCCAACCCCCAGGGGCGTCTTTAAAGAGACCCAGTACTTC
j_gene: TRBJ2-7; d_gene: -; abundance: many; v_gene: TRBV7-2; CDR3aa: CASSLWRGPYEQYF; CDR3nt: TGTGCCAGCAGCTTATGGCGGGGGCCCTACGAGCAGTACTTC